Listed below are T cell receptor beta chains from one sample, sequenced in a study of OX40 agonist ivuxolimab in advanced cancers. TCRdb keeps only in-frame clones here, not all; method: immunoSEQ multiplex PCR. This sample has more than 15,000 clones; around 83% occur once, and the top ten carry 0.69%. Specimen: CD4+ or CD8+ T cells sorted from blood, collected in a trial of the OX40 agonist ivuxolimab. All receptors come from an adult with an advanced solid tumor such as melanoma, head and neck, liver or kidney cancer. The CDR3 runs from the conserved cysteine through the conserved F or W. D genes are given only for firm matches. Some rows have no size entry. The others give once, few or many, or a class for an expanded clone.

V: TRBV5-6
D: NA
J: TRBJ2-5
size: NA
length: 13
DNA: TGTGCCAGCAGCTTGGGGGGCAGAGAGACCCAGTACTTC
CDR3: CASSLGGRETQYF

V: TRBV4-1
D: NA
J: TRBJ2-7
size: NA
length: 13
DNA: TGCGCCAGCAGCCAAGGGCCCTACGACGAGCAGTACTTC
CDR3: CASSQGPYDEQYF

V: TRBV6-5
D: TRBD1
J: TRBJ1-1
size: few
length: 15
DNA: TGTGCCAGCAGTTACGGGACAGGGGGCTGGACTGAAGCTTTCTTT
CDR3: CASSYGTGGWTEAFF

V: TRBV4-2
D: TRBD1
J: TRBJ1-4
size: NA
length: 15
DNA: TGTGCCAGCAGCTCTCTCGGGACAGGGGATGAAAAACTGTTTTTT
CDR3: CASSSLGTGDEKLFF

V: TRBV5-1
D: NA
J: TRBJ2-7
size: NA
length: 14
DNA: TGCGCCAGCAGCTTGGCCGGAAGCTCCTACGAGCAGTACTTC
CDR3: CASSLAGSSYEQYF

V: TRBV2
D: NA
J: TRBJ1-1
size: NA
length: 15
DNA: TGTGCCAGCAGTGAATCTCCGGGGGGGCGGACTGAAGCTTTCTTT
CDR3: CASSESPGGRTEAFF

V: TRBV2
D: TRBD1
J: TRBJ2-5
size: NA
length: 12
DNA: TGTGCCAGTCAGGGGGCGCCGGAGACCCAGTACTTC
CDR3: CASQGAPETQYF

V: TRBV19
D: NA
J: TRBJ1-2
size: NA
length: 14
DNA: TGTGCCAGTACCCACGGGACACGTGACTATGGCTACACCTTC
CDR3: CASTHGTRDYGYTF

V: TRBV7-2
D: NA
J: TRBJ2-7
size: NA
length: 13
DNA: TGTGCCAGCAGCCGCCGGGGCCTCTACGAGCAGTACTTC
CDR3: CASSRRGLYEQYF

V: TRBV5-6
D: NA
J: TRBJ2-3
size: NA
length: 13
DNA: TGTGCCAGCAGCTTGCAGTTCACAGATACGCAGTATTTT
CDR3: CASSLQFTDTQYF

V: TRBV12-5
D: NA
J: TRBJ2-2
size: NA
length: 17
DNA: TGTGCTAGTGTTCGCGGGACAGCACCCGCGAACACCGGGGAGCTGTTTTTT
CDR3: CASVRGTAPANTGELFF

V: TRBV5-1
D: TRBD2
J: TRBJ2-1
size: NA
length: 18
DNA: TGCGCCAGCAGCTTGGGGCTAGCGGGCGCTTGGACACACAATGAGCAGTTCTTC
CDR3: CASSLGLAGAWTHNEQFF

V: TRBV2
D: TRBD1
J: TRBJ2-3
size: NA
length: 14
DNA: TGTGCCAGCAGCCCACAGGGGCGCGGAGATACGCAGTATTTT
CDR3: CASSPQGRGDTQYF

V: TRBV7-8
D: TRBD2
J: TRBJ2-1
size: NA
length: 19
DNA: TGTGCCAGCAGCTTAAGGCGGGCTAGCGGGAGGTCCTCCTACAATGAGCAGTTCTTC
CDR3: CASSLRRASGRSSYNEQFF

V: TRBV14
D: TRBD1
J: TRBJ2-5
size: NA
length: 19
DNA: TGTGCCAGCAGCCATCGTCCCGGGACAGGCGGGTCGTTCAAAGAGACCCAGTACTTC
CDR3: CASSHRPGTGGSFKETQYF

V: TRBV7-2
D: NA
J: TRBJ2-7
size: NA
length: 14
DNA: TGTGCCAGCATCGAGTCGCCCTACTCCTACGAGCAGTACTTC
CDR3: CASIESPYSYEQYF

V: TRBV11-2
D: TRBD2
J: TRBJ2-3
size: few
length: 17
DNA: TGTGCCAGCAGCTTAGATAGAACTAGCGTTAGCACAGATACGCAGTATTTT
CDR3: CASSLDRTSVSTDTQYF

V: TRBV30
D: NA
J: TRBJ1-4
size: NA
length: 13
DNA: TGTGCCTGGAACGGGCAGCTTAATGAAAAACTGTTTTTT
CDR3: CAWNGQLNEKLFF

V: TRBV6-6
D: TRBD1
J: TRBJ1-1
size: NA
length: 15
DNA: TGTGCCAGCAGTTGGGAAGACAGGGACCACACTGAAGCTTTCTTT
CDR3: CASSWEDRDHTEAFF

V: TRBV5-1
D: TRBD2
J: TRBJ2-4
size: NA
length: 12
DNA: TGCGCCAGCAGACTAGCGAACGACATTCAGTACTTC
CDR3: CASRLANDIQYF

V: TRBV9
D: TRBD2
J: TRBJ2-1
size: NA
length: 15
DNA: TGTGCCAGCAGCGTAGCTAGCGGGATAAGGAATGAGCAGTTCTTC
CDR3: CASSVASGIRNEQFF

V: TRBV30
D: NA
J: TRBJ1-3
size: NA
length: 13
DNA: TGTGCCTGGAGCCTCAGCTCTGGAAACACCATATATTTT
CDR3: CAWSLSSGNTIYF

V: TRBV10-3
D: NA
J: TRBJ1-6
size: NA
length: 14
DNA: TGTGCCATCAGACCGGGACGGGGTAATTCACCCCTCCACTTT
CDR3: CAIRPGRGNSPLHF

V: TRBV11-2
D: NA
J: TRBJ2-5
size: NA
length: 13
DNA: TGTGCCAGCAGCGCGAACTCTAGGGAGACCCAGTACTTC
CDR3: CASSANSRETQYF

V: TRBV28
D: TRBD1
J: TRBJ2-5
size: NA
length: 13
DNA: TGTGCCAGCAGTAAACAGGGGTTGGTGACCCAGTACTTC
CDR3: CASSKQGLVTQYF

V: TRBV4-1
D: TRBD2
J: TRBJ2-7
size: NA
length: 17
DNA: TGCGCCAGCACCACACTAGCGGGGGGCAAGGCATCCTACGAGCAGTACTTC
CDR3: CASTTLAGGKASYEQYF

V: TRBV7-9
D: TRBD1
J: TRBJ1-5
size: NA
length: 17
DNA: TGTGCCAGCAGGACCCAGGGGGCTAGGTCGGCCGATCAGCCCCAGCATTTT
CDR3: CASRTQGARSADQPQHF

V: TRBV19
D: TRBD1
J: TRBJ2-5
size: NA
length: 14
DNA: TGTGCCAGTAGTATACGGGACAGGCAAGAGACCCAGTACTTC
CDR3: CASSIRDRQETQYF

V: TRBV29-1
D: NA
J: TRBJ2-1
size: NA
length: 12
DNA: TGCAGCGTTGCGGTCCGCTGGGATGAGCAGTTCTTC
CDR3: CSVAVRWDEQFF

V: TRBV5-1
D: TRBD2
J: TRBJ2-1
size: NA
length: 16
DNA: TGCGCCAGCAGCTTCTTAGCGGGAGCGGACTACAATGAGCAGTTCTTC
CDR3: CASSFLAGADYNEQFF

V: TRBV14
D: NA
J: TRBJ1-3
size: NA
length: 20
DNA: TGTGCCAGCAGCCAAGGGGGGGGCGGAACATTACAGGGCCTCAGAATCTCGATATATTTT
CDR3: CASSQGGGGTLQGLRISIYF

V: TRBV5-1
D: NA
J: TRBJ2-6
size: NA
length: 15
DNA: TGCGCCAGCAGCATAGACAACTCTGGGGCCAACGTCCTGACTTTC
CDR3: CASSIDNSGANVLTF

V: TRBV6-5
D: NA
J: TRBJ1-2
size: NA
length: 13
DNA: TGTGCCAGCAGCCGGGACGGAAACTATGGCTACACCTTC
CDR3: CASSRDGNYGYTF

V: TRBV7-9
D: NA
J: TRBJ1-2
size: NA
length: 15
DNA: TGTGCCAGCAGCTTAGGACGGGGACGGGACTATGGCTACACCTTC
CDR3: CASSLGRGRDYGYTF

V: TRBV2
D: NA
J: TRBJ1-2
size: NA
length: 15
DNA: TGTGCCAGCAGCGACCTAGGGGGGTATGACTATGGCTACACCTTC
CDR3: CASSDLGGYDYGYTF

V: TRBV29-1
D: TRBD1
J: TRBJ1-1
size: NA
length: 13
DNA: TGCAGCGTGGGGGACAGGGGGAACACTGAAGCTTTCTTT
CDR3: CSVGDRGNTEAFF

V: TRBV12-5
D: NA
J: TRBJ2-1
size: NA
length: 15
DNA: TGTGCTAGTGGTTTGGGGGGACTTACGGCCAATGAGCAGTTCTTC
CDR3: CASGLGGLTANEQFF

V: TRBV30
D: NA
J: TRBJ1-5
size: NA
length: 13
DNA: TGTGCCTGGACTGACGGGGGCAATCAGCCCCAGCATTTT
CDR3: CAWTDGGNQPQHF

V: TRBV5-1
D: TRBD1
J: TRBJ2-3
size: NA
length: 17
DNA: TGCGCCAGCAGCGAAGAACGGGACAGGGCATACGGGGGTACGCAGTATTTT
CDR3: CASSEERDRAYGGTQYF

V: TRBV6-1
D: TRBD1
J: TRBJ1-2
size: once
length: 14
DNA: TGTGCCAGCAGTGGGGGACAGGGGGGCTATGGCTACACCTTC
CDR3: CASSGGQGGYGYTF